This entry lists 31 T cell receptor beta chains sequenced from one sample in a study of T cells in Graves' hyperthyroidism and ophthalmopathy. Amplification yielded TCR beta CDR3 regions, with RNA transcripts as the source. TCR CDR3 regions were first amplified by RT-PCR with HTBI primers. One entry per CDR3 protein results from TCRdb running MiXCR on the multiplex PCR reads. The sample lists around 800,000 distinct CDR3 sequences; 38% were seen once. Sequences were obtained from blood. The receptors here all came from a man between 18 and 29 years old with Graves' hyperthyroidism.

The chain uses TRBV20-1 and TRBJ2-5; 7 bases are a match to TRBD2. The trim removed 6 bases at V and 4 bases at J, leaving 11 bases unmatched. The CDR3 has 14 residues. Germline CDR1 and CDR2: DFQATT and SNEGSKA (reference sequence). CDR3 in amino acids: CSARLAVRRETQYF. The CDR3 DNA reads TGCAGTGCCAGACTAGCTGTACGCCGAGAGACCCAGTACTTC.

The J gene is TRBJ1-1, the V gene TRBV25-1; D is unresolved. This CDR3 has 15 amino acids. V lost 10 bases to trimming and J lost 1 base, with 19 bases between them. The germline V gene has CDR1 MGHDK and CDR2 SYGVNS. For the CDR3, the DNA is TGTGCCAACAGCTTCGGGGAAGTGAGGAACACTGAAGCTTTCTTT. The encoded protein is CANSFGEVRNTEAFF.

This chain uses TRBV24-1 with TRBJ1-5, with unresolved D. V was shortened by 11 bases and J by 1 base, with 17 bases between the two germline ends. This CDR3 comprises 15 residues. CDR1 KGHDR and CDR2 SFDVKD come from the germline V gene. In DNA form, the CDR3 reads TGTGCCAGCCTCAAGTCGGGCGCCAGCAATCAGCCCCAGCATTTT. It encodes CASLKSGASNQPQHF.

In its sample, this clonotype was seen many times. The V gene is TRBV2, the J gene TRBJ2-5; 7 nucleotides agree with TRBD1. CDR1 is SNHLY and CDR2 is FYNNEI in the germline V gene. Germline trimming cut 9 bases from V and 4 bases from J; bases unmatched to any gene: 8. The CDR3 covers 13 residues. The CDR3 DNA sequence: TGTGCCAGTACGACAGGGTTCCGAGAGACCCAGTACTTC. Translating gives CASTTGFRETQYF.

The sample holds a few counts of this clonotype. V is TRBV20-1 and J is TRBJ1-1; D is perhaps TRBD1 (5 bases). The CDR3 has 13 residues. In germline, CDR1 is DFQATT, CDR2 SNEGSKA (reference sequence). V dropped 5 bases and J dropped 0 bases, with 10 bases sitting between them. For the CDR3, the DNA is TGCAGTGCTGGGACGGCCCTGAACACTGAAGCTTTCTTT. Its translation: CSAGTALNTEAFF.

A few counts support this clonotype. The CDR3 protein is CASRQAPINEAFF. Here the CDR3 DNA reads TGTGCCAGCAGGCAGGCCCCGATAAACGAAGCTTTCTTT. J is TRBJ1-1 and V is TRBV6-1; no definite D call. CDR3 length: 13 amino acids. CDR1 and CDR2 from the germline V gene are MNHNS and SASEGT. Trimming took 6 bases from V and 8 from J, leaving 16 bases between them.

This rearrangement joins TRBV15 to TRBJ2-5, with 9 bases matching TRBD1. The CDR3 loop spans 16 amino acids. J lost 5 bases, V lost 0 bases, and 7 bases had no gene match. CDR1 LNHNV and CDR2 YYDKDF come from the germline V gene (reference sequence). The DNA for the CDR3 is TGTGCCACCAGCAGAGATCCGGGACAGGGAGCGGAGACCCAGTACTTC. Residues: CATSRDPGQGAETQYF.

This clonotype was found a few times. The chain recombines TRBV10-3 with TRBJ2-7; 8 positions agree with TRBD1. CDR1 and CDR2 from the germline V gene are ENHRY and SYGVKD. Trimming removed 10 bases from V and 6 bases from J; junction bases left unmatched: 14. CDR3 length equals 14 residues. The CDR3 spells CASGETGEVLEQYF. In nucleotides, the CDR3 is TGTGCCAGCGGTGAGACAGGGGAGGTACTCGAGCAGTACTTC.

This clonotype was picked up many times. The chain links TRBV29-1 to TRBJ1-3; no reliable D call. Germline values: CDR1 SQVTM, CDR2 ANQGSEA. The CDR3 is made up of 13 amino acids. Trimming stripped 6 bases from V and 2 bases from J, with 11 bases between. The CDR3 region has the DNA TGCAGCGTGAGAGAGAGGGCTGGAAACACCATATATTTT. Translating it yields CSVRERAGNTIYF.

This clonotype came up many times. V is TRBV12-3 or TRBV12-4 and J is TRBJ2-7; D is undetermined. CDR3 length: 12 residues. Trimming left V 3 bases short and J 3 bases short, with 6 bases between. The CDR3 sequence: CASSLRHYEQYF. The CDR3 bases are TGTGCCAGCAGTTTGCGGCACTACGAGCAGTACTTC.

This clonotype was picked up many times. The chain's CDR3 is CASSTGLSTEAFF. DNA for the CDR3: TGTGCCAGCAGTACCGGGCTTAGCACTGAAGCTTTCTTT. The chain joins TRBV2 to TRBJ1-1, with D unclear. The CDR3 is made up of 13 amino acids. V lost 5 bases, J lost 4 bases, and 11 bases lay in between. CDR1 and CDR2 from the germline V gene are SNHLY and FYNNEI.

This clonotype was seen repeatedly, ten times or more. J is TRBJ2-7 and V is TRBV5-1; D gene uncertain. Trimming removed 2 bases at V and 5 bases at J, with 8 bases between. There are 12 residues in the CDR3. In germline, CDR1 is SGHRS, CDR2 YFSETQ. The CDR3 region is CASSFTGHEQYF. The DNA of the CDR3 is TGCGCCAGCAGCTTCACGGGCCACGAGCAGTACTTC.

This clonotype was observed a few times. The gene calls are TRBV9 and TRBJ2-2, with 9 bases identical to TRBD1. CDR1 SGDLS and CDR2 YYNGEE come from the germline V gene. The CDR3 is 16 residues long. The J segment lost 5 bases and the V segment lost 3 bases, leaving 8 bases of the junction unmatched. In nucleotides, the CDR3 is TGTGCCAGCAGCGCAACCGGGACAGGGAGGACCGGGGAGCTGTTTTTT. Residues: CASSATGTGRTGELFF.

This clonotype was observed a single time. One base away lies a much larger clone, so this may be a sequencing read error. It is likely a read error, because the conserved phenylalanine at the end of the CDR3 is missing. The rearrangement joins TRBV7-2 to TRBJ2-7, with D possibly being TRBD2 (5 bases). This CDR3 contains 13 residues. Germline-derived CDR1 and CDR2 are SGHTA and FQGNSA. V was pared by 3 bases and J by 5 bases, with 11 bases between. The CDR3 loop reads CASSFPGTNEQYL. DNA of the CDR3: TGTGCCAGCAGCTTCCCGGGAACTAACGAGCAGTACCTC.

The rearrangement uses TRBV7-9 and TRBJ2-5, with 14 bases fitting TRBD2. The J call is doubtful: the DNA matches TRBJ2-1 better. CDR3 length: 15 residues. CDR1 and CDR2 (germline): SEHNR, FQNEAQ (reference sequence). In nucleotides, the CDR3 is TGTGCCAGCAGCTCCGGGACTAGCGGGGGTCATGAGCAGTTCTTC. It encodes CASSSGTSGGHEQFF.

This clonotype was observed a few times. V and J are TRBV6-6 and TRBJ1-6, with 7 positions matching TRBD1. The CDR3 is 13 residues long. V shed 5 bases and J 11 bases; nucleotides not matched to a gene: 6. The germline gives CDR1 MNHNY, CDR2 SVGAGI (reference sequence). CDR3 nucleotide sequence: TGTGCCAGCAGTGGGCGACAGGGTACACCCCTCCACTTT. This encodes CASSGRQGTPLHF.

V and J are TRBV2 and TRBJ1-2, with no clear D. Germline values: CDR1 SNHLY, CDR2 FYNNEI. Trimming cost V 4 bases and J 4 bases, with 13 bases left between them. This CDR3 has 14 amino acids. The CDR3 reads CASSVESGVYGYTF. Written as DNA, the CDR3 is TGTGCCAGCAGTGTTGAATCGGGAGTCTATGGCTACACCTTC.

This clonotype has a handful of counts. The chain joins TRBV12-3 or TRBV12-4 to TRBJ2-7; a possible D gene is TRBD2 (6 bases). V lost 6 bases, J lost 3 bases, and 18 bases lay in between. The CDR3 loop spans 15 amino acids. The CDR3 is CASSRGTESNYEQYF. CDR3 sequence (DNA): TGTGCCAGCAGCCGGGGGACGGAGTCCAACTACGAGCAGTACTTC.

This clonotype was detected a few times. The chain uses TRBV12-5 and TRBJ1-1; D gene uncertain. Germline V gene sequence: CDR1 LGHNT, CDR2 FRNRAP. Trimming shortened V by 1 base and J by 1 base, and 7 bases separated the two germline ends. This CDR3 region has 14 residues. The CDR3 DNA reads TGTGCTAGTGGTTTGGCAGAGACGAACACTGAAGCTTTCTTT. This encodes CASGLAETNTEAFF.

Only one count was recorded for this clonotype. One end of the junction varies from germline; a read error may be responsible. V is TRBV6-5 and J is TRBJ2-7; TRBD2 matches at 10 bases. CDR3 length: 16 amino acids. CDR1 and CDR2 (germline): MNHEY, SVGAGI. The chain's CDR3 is CAISYSRTSGSYEQYF. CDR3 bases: TGTGCCATCAGTTACTCACGGACTAGCGGCTCCTACGAGCAGTACTTC.

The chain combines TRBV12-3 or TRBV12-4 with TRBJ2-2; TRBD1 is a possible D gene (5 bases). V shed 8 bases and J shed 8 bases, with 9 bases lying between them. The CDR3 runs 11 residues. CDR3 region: CASGWTGELFF. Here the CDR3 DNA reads TGTGCCAGCGGGTGGACAGGGGAGCTGTTTTTT.

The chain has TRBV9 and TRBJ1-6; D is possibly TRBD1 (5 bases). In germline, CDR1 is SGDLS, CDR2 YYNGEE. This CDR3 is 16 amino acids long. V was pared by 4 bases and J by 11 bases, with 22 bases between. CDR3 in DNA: TGTGCCAGCAGCCCCCAAATAGAAGGGGTTGGGGCACCCCTCCACTTT. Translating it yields CASSPQIEGVGAPLHF.

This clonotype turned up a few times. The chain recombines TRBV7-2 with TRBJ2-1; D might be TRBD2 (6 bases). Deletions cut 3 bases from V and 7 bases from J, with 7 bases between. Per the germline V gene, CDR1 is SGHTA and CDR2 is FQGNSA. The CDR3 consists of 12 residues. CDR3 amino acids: CASSLRENEQFF. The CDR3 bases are TGTGCCAGCAGCTTGCGGGAAAATGAGCAGTTCTTC.

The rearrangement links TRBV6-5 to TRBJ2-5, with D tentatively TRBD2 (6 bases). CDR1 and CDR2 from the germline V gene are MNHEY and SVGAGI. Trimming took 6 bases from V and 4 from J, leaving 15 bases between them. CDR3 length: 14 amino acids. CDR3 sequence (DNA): TGTGCCAGCAGGATGGGGGGAGGAGGAGAGACCCAGTACTTC. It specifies CASRMGGGGETQYF.

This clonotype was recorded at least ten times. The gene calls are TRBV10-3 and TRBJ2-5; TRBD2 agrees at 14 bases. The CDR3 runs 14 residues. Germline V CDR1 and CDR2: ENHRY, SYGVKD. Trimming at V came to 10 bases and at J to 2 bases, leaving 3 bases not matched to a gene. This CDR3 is CASGTSGGQETQYF. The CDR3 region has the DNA TGTGCCAGCGGGACTAGCGGGGGACAAGAGACCCAGTACTTC.

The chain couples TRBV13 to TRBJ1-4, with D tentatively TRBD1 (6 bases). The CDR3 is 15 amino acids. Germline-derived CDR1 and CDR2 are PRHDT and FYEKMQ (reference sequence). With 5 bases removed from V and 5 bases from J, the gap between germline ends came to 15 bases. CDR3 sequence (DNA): TGTGCCAGCAGCCGTTCGACAGGTGGGAATGAAAAACTGTTTTTT. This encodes CASSRSTGGNEKLFF.

CDR3 sequence reads: CASGWGVGSYEQYF. DNA for the CDR3: TGCGCCAGCGGCTGGGGGGTAGGCTCCTACGAGCAGTACTTC. This chain links TRBV5-1 with TRBJ2-7, with D possibly matching TRBD2 (6 bases). The V end was cut by 7 bases, the J end by 0 bases, with 14 bases between. CDR3 length: 14 amino acids. Germline CDR1 reads SGHRS; CDR2 reads YFSETQ.

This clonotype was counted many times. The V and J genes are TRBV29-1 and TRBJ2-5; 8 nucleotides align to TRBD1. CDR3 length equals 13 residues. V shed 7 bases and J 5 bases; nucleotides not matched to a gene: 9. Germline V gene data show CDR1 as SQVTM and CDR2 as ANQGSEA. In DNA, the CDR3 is TGCAGCGCTCCTGGACAGGGAGCGGAGACCCAGTACTTC. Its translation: CSAPGQGAETQYF.

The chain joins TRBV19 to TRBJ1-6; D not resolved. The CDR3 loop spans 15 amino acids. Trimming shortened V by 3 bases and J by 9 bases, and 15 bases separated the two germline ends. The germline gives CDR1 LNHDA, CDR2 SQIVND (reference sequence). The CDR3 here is CASSIPGRSGSPLHF. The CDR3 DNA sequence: TGTGCCAGTAGTATCCCCGGGAGATCGGGTTCACCCCTCCACTTT.

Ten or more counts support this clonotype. The CDR3: CASSPLYGYTF. Here the CDR3 DNA reads TGTGCCAGCAGTCCCCTCTATGGCTACACCTTC. V and J are TRBV7-9 and TRBJ1-2; D unresolved. Germline CDR1 is SEHNR and CDR2 is FQNEAQ (reference sequence). The length of the CDR3 is 11 residues. Deletions cut 6 bases from V and 4 bases from J, with 6 bases between.

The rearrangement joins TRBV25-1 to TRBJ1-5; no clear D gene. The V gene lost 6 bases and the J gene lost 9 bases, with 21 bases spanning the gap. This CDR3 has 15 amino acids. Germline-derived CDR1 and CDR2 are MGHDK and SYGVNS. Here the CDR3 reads CASSQGSRDGGPQHF. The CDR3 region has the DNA TGTGCCAGCAGCCAAGGATCCCGGGATGGAGGGCCCCAGCATTTT. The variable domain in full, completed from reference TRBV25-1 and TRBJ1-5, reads EADIYQTPRYLVIGTGKKITLECSQTMGHDKMYWYQQDPGMELHLIHYSYGVNSTEKGDLSSESTVSRIRTEHFPLTLESARPSHTSQYLCASSQGSRDGGPQHFGDGTRLSIL.